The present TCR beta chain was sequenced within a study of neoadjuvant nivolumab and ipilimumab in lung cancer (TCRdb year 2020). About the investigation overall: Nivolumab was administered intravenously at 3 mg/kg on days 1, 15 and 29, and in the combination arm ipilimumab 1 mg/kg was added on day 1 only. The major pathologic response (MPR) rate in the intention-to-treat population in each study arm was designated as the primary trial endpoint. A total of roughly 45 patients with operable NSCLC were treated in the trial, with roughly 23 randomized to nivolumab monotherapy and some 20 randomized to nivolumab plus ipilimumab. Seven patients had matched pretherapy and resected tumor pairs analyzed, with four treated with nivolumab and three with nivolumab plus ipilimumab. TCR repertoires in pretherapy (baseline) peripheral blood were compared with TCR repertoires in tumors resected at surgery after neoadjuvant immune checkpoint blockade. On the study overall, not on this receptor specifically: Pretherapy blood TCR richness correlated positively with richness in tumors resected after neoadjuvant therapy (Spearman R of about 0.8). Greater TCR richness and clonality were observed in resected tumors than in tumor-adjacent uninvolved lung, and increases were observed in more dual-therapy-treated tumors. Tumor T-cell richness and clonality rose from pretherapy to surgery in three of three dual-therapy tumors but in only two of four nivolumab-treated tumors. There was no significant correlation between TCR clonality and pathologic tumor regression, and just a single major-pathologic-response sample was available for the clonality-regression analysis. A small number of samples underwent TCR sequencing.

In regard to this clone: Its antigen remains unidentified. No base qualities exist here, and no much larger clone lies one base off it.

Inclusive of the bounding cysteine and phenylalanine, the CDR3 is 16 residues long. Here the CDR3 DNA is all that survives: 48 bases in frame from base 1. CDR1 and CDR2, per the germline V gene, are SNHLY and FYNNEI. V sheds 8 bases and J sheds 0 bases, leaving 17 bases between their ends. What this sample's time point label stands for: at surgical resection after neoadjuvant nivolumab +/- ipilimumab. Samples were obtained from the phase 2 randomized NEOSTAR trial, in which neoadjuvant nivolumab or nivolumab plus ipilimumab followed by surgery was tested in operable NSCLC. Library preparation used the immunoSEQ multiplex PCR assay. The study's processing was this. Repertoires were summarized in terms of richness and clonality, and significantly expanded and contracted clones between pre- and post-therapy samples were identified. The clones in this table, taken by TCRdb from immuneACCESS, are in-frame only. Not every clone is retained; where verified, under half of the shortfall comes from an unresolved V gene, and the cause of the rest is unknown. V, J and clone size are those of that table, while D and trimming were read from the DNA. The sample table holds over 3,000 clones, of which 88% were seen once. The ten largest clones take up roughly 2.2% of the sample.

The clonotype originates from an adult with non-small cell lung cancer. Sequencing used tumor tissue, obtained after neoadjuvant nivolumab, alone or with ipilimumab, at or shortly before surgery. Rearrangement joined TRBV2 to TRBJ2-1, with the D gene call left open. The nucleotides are TGTGCCAGCCCCCGGGCGAAGGCGCTCTCCTACAATGAGCAGTTCTTC. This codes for CASPRAKALSYNEQFF.